A single sample gave rise to the 6 T cell receptor beta chains below, sequenced in a study of control samples from healthy donors and cancer patients. Assay: immunoSEQ multiplex PCR; the TCRdb copy retains only in-frame clones and omits some. Altogether under 150,000 clones are present, 92% being singletons, with the ten largest covering roughly 10%. Specimen: blood. The receptors were sampled from a man aged 25 to 40 in good health.

The rearrangement links TRBV28 to TRBJ1-1, with D unclear. The CDR3 is made up of 14 amino acids. The V gene's germline CDR1 is MDHEN and CDR2 SYDVKM. Trimming took 1 base from V and 7 from J, leaving 13 bases between them. As DNA, the CDR3 is TGTGCCAGCAGTTTATTGGGCTTGCGTAGTGAAGCTTTCTTT. Residues: CASSLLGLRSEAFF.

The chain links TRBV19 to TRBJ2-2; 11 bases line up with TRBD2. J lost 7 bases, V lost 5 bases, and 15 bases had no gene match. The CDR3 sequence is 18 residues long. CDR1 LNHDA and CDR2 SQIVND come from the germline V gene (reference sequence). CDR3 in DNA: TGTGCCAGTAGTCCTACAATCTTAGCGGGAGGGATGCACGGGGAGCTGTTTTTT. Translated, it gives CASSPTILAGGMHGELFF.

The rearrangement links TRBV24-1 to TRBJ2-1; 12 bases fit TRBD2. CDR1 KGHDR and CDR2 SFDVKD come from the germline V gene. With 6 bases clipped from V and 5 bases from J, the junction kept 7 bases outside the gene matches. This CDR3 comprises 16 residues. Written as DNA, the CDR3 is TGTGCCACCAGTCTAGCGGGAGGGCTCCCTAACAATGAGCAGTTCTTC. Translated, it gives CATSLAGGLPNNEQFF.

This clone was seen only once. V gene TRBV7-8 combines with J gene TRBJ2-7; D may be TRBD2 (6 bases). The CDR3 length is 15 residues. Germline values: CDR1 SGHVS, CDR2 FQNEAQ. With 1 base removed from V and 1 base from J, the gap between germline ends came to 11 bases. The CDR3 DNA follows: TGTGCCAGCAGCTTAGATAGTAGCGGATCCTACGAGCAGTACTTC. Its translation is CASSLDSSGSYEQYF.

The chain uses TRBV7-2 and TRBJ2-3; D remains unclear. From germline, CDR1 is SGHTA and CDR2 FQGNSA. Deletions cut 6 bases from V and 6 bases from J, with 13 bases between. The CDR3 has 13 amino acids. The CDR3: CASRFHIEDTQYF. In DNA, the CDR3 is TGTGCCAGCAGGTTCCATATAGAGGATACGCAGTATTTT.

The rearrangement joins TRBV4-1 to TRBJ2-7; 8 nucleotides line up with TRBD1. Looked up from germline, CDR1 is MGHRA and CDR2 is YSYEKL. The CDR3 spans 15 residues. Losses at the gene ends were 1 base for V and 4 bases for J; bases not matched to a gene: 6. CDR3 nucleotides: TGCGCCAGCAGCCAAGTCGCAGGGGGCGGTTACGAGCAGTACTTC. It yields the protein CASSQVAGGGYEQYF.